This T cell receptor beta chain was found in a study of neurological immune-mediated disorders. The cDNA was generated through 5'RACE incorporating 10-nucleotide random UMIs. In TCRdb, the 5' RACE reads were re-called with MiXCR into one record per CDR3 protein. The repertoire consists of around 130,000 distinct CDR3 sequences, with about 3.4% occurring once and the leading ten covering 1% to 1.5%. This clonotype was found many times. The sequencing input was PBMCs. The sequence was obtained from a woman in her twenties or thirties with multiple sclerosis.

The DNA of the CDR3 is TGTGCCAGCAGCCCCTCGGTCTGGGGCCGGGATCGGGAGCAGTACTTC. It translates to CASSPSVWGRDREQYF. V and J are TRBV7-9 and TRBJ2-7; D possibly matches TRBD1 or TRBD2 (5 bases each). The CDR3 consists of 16 residues. The V end was cut by 5 bases, the J end by 7 bases, with 24 bases between. Germline CDR1 and CDR2: SEHNR and FQNEAQ (reference sequence).